The next 21 T cell receptor beta chains were all read from a single sample in a study of cytomegalovirus exposure and HLA in healthy donors. A multiplex PCR was run with 60 Vbeta primers and 13 Jbeta primers. Measured with immunoSEQ multiplex PCR; TCRdb has only the in-frame clones, and not every one. This table holds about 120,000 clones, roughly 63% found once. Sequenced material: PBMCs. These receptor sequences come from a man aged 35-49 years in good health and CMV-seropositive.

This chain uses TRBV5-1 with TRBJ2-3; 8 bases are shared with TRBD2. Germline-derived CDR1 and CDR2 are SGHRS and YFSETQ. CDR3 length: 16 residues. The J segment lost 4 bases and the V segment lost 0 bases, leaving 7 bases of the junction unmatched. CDR3 bases: TGCGCCAGCAGCTTGGTGGCGGGAGGTGGGGCAGATACGCAGTATTTT. Its translation: CASSLVAGGGADTQYF.

This clone was detected only once. The J gene is TRBJ2-7, the V gene TRBV6-1; D remains unclear. Germline assignment: CDR1 MNHNS and CDR2 SASEGT. V was cut by 0 bases and J by 0 bases, with 6 bases left in between. CDR3 length equals 14 residues. The CDR3 DNA reads TGTGCCAGCAGTGAAGCGGCAGGCTCCTACGAGCAGTACTTC. Protein product: CASSEAAGSYEQYF.

The chain combines TRBV7-2 with TRBJ2-7, with D unresolved. The germline V and J ends were trimmed by 3 bases and 6 bases, with 12 bases remaining between them. The CDR3 is 13 amino acids. Germline-derived CDR1 and CDR2 are SGHTA and FQGNSA. The CDR3 reads CASSFYQSREQYF. The CDR3 nucleotides read TGTGCCAGCAGCTTCTACCAATCGCGCGAGCAGTACTTC.

The V and J genes are TRBV9 and TRBJ2-2, with 8 positions matching TRBD2. The CDR3 has 19 amino acids. The trim removed 0 bases at V and 0 bases at J, leaving 10 bases unmatched. Germline-derived CDR1 and CDR2 are SGDLS and YYNGEE. The CDR3 loop is CASSVATAGGPSNTGELFF. The CDR3 nucleotides read TGTGCCAGCAGCGTAGCTACGGCGGGGGGACCCTCGAACACCGGGGAGCTGTTTTTT.

The chain carries TRBV29-1 and TRBJ1-2; D unresolved. The CDR3 totals 12 residues. From germline, CDR1 is SQVTM and CDR2 ANQGSEA. Trimming removed 0 bases at V and 8 bases at J, with 10 bases between. The CDR3 coding sequence is TGCAGCGTTGAAGATCCGGGTTGGGGCTACACCTTC. Amino acid sequence: CSVEDPGWGYTF.

This clone was found a few times. The chain couples TRBV6-6 to TRBJ2-1, with 8 bases matching TRBD2. Germline lookup yields CDR1 MNHNY and CDR2 SVGAGI (reference sequence). Trimming at V came to 7 bases and at J to 10 bases, leaving 18 bases not matched to a gene. This CDR3 region has 16 residues. CDR3 loop: CASTPSSTGGGGEQFF. The CDR3, as DNA: TGTGCCAGCACCCCATCCTCGACGGGAGGGGGTGGGGAGCAGTTCTTC.

The genes are TRBV15 and TRBJ1-5; 8 bases fit TRBD1. The ends lost 6 bases at V and 6 bases at J; junction bases unmatched: 7. CDR3 length: 14 residues. Germline values: CDR1 LNHNV, CDR2 YYDKDF (reference sequence). This CDR3 is CATRRQGYGQPQHF. In DNA, the CDR3 is TGTGCCACCAGAAGACAGGGGTACGGTCAGCCCCAGCATTTT.

J is TRBJ2-1 and V is TRBV4-1; 12 bases agree with TRBD2. Germline loops: CDR1 MGHRA, CDR2 YSYEKL. This CDR3 is 18 amino acids long. After removal of 3 bases from V and 4 bases from J, the junction contained 10 bases not matched to a gene. The CDR3 sequence is CASSQLAGGNGGYNEQFF. In DNA form, the CDR3 reads TGCGCCAGCAGCCAGCTAGCGGGAGGGAATGGGGGATACAATGAGCAGTTCTTC.

In this sample, this clone turned up a few times. V is TRBV4-1 and J is TRBJ2-7; 11 positions agree with TRBD2. J lost 2 bases, V lost 1 base, and 1 base had no gene match. This CDR3 is built from 15 residues. Germline loops: CDR1 MGHRA, CDR2 YSYEKL. The DNA of the CDR3 is TGCGCCAGCAGCCAAGCTAGCGGGAGGACCTACGAGCAGTACTTC. This encodes CASSQASGRTYEQYF.

J is TRBJ2-7 and V is TRBV6-5; 10 bases line up with TRBD1. Unmatched junction bases numbered 0, after V lost 2 bases and J lost 2 bases. The CDR3 totals 14 residues. Germline V gene lookup returns CDR1 MNHEY and CDR2 SVGAGI. The CDR3 nucleotides read TGTGCCAGCAGTTACGGGACAGGGGCCTACGAGCAGTACTTC. Its protein is CASSYGTGAYEQYF.

This sequence joins TRBV6-5 and TRBJ2-7; 12 nucleotides line up with TRBD2. The germline V gene has CDR1 MNHEY and CDR2 SVGAGI. The CDR3 spans 16 residues. V was clipped by 0 bases and J by 4 bases; unmatched bases: 4. This CDR3 reads CASSYSLAGGPYEQYF. CDR3 nucleotide sequence: TGTGCCAGCAGTTACTCTCTAGCGGGAGGGCCATACGAGCAGTACTTC.

This clone has a single count. The V call is TRBV27, the J call TRBJ2-5, with 7 bases fitting TRBD1. This CDR3 has 14 residues. In germline, CDR1 is MNHEY, CDR2 SMNVEV (reference sequence). The V gene end was trimmed by 6 bases and the J gene end by 3 bases; junction bases not matched to a gene: 7. The DNA of the CDR3 is TGTGCCAGCAGCAAGGGACAGAGTAAAGAGACCCAGTACTTC. Translation gives CASSKGQSKETQYF.

The genes are TRBV28 and TRBJ2-7; perhaps TRBD2 as D (6 bases). In germline, CDR1 is MDHEN, CDR2 SYDVKM. The CDR3 spans 15 residues. Trimming shortened V by 4 bases and J by 0 bases, and 13 bases separated the two germline ends. The CDR3 spells CASSSPGRSSYEQYF. The CDR3 DNA reads TGTGCCAGCAGTTCGCCGGGGAGGAGCTCCTACGAGCAGTACTTC. The full variable domain, its missing parts supplied by reference TRBV28 and TRBJ2-7, is DVKVTQSSRYLVKRTGEKVFLECVQDMDHENMFWYRQDPGLGLRLIYFSYDVKMKEKGDIPEGYSVSREKKERFSLILESASTNQTSMYLCASSSPGRSSYEQYFGPGTRLTVT.

This clone has just one count. The chain combines TRBV11-3 with TRBJ2-2; unclear D gene. There are 16 residues in the CDR3. CDR1 and CDR2 from the germline V gene are SGHNT and YENEEA. V was trimmed by 5 bases and J by 0 bases, leaving 13 bases between them. CDR3 protein: CASSNSPSANTGELFF. The CDR3 DNA reads TGTGCCAGCAGCAATAGCCCAAGCGCGAACACCGGGGAGCTGTTTTTT.

The rearrangement joins TRBV7-2 to TRBJ2-7, with a tentative D call TRBD2 (6 bases). Trimming took off 6 bases at V and 0 bases at J, with 15 bases between the two ends. Germline CDR1 and CDR2: SGHTA and FQGNSA. The length of the CDR3 is 15 residues. CDR3 amino acids: CASRGGPRSSYEQYF. The CDR3, as DNA: TGTGCCAGCAGAGGAGGGCCGCGAAGCTCCTACGAGCAGTACTTC.

CDR3 amino acids: CASSGGQILTYNEQFF. CDR3 in DNA: TGTGCCAGCAGCGGCGGACAAATTCTAACCTACAATGAGCAGTTCTTC. The V call is TRBV25-1, the J call TRBJ2-1, with D perhaps TRBD1 (5 bases). V was clipped by 6 bases and J by 2 bases, with 17 bases between them. Germline assignment: CDR1 MGHDK and CDR2 SYGVNS. There are 16 residues in the CDR3.

This clone came up once. This chain links TRBV5-1 with TRBJ1-2; D possibly corresponds to TRBD1 (5 bases). Per the germline V gene, CDR1 is SGHRS and CDR2 is YFSETQ. V lost 1 base to trimming and J lost 8 bases, with 12 bases between them. CDR3 length: 13 residues. CDR3 sequence (DNA): TGCGCCAGCAGCTTGAGAGAAGGGGAAGGCTACACCTTC. It specifies CASSLREGEGYTF.

The V call is TRBV19, the J call TRBJ1-1; D remains unclear. Germline V gene sequence: CDR1 LNHDA, CDR2 SQIVND (reference sequence). CDR3 length: 14 residues. The V end lost 3 bases, the J end lost 6 bases, and 14 bases lay between the germline ends. CDR3 residues: CASSIRLERPEAFF. DNA for the CDR3: TGTGCCAGTAGTATCCGTTTGGAGCGTCCTGAAGCTTTCTTT.

The rearrangement links TRBV7-8 to TRBJ1-2, with D maybe TRBD1 (6 bases). CDR1 and CDR2 from the germline V gene are SGHVS and FQNEAQ. Trimming took off 1 base at V and 5 bases at J, with 11 bases between the two ends. The CDR3 spans 14 residues. In DNA, the CDR3 is TGTGCCAGCAGCTTAGAGGCAGGGGCTTATGGCTACACCTTC. It specifies CASSLEAGAYGYTF.

Ten or more counts support this clone. V usage is TRBV4-1 and J usage is TRBJ1-1, with a possible D match to TRBD1 (6 bases). This CDR3 comprises 14 residues. V lost 5 bases and J 1 base, leaving 11 bases between the germline ends. Germline V gene sequence: CDR1 MGHRA, CDR2 YSYEKL. Here the CDR3 DNA reads TGCGCCAGCAGCAGCAGGGGTTCGAACACTGAAGCTTTCTTT. It codes for CASSSRGSNTEAFF.

The rearrangement joins TRBV19 to TRBJ2-7; 10 positions match TRBD1. V lost 8 bases to trimming and J lost 3 bases; unmatched junction nucleotides: 13. CDR3 length equals 16 residues. Per germline, CDR1 LNHDA and CDR2 SQIVND (reference sequence). CDR3 residues: CASALGLRDRGYEQYF. CDR3 nucleotides: TGTGCCAGTGCTTTGGGGTTGCGGGACAGGGGCTACGAGCAGTACTTC.